This TCR beta chain was sequenced in a study of T cells in Graves' hyperthyroidism and ophthalmopathy. Study results and limitations: Model-based prediction identified ophthalmopathy a median around seven months prior to its onset.

The study included ophthalmopathy patients with Clinical Activity Score at least 3, NOSPECS grade at least 4 and duration under 3 months. Germline V gives CDR1 MDHEN, CDR2 SYDVKM. V was trimmed by 8 bases and J by 3 bases, leaving 11 bases between them. The CDR3 has 14 amino acids. The table lists this clonotype with many counts. Its cognate antigen is unknown. Amplification of TCR beta CDR3 regions used RNA as the template. The primer set for the first-round RT-PCR of the TCR CDR3 was HTBI. TCRdb ran MiXCR on the multiplex PCR reads and lists one entry per CDR3 protein. The table shows over 250,000 distinct CDR3 sequences, with around 15% occurring only once.

Specimen: blood. The chain has TRBV28 and TRBJ2-6; D call uncertain. This sequence originates from a woman between 35 and 50 years old with Graves' ophthalmopathy. The CDR3, as DNA: TGTGCCAGCGCTTCGAAGGGTGGGGCCAACGTCCTGACTTTC. Its protein product is CASASKGGANVLTF.